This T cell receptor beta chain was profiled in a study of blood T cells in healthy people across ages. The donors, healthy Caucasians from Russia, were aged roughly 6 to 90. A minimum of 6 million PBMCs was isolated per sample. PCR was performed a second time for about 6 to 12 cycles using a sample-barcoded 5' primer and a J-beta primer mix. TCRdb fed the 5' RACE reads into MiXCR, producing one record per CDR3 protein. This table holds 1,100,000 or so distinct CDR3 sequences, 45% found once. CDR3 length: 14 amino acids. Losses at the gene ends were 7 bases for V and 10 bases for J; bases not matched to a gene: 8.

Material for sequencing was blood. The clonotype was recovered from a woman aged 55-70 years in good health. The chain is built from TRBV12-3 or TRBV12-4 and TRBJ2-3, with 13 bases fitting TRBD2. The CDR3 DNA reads TGTGCCAGCACCCCCGGACTAGCGGGAGTTGCGCAGTATTTT. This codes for CASTPGLAGVAQYF.